This T cell receptor (beta chain) was profiled in a study of early T cells in non-severe SARS-CoV-2 infection. Study context: Investigators sequenced bulk RNA drawn from unsorted whole blood, and chains remained unpaired. Notes on the study in general: Clonotype matching in VDJdb favored anti-spike CD8 responses and did not capture private and CD4 specificities.

The V end was cut by 4 bases, the J end by 2 bases, with 15 bases between. The CDR3 consists of 14 residues. Germline CDR1 and CDR2: DFQATT and SNEGSKA (reference sequence). For this clonotype: Its target is unknown.

Unique molecular identifiers were added to individual cDNA molecules. TCRdb reprocessed the 5' RACE reads with MiXCR, giving one entry per CDR3 protein. The data hold tens of thousands of distinct CDR3 sequences, with under 11% observed a single time. V gene TRBV20-1 combines with J gene TRBJ2-7; D call uncertain. The sequenced material came from whole blood. This clonotype was obtained from an adult who was a healthcare worker with PCR-confirmed SARS-CoV-2 infection or an uninfected control (not recorded which). CDR3 residues: CSATFRTATYEQYF. CDR3 coding DNA: TGCAGTGCTACCTTCCGGACGGCTACCTACGAGCAGTACTTC.